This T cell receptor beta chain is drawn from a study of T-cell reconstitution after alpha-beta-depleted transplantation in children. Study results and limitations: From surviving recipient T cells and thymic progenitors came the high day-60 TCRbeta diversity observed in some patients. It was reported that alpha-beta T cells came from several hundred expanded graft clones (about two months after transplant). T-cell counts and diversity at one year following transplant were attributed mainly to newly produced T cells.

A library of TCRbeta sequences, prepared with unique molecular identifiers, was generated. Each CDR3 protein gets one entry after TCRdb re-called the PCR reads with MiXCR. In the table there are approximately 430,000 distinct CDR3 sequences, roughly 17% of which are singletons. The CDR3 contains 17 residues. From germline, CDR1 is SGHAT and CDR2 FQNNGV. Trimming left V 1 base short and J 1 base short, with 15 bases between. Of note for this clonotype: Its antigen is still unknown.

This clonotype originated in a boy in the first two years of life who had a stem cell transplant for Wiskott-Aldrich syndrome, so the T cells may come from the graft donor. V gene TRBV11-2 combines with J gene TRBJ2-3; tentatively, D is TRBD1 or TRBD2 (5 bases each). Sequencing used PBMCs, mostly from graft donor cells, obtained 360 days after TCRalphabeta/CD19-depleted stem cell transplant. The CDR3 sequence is CASSLGAGLGGTDTQYF. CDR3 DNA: TGTGCCAGCAGCTTAGGGGCAGGGTTGGGGGGCACAGATACGCAGTATTTT.